This TCR beta chain emerged from a study of blood T cell repertoires in COVID-19. About the study: The origin of the acute and convalescent COVID-19 samples was the United States, Italy and Spain.

Sequencing was performed with immunoSEQ multiplex PCR; in TCRdb, only in-frame clones are kept and a portion is missing. The table has some 69,000 clones, 80% to 85% seen once. Per the germline V gene, CDR1 is KGHSH and CDR2 is LQKENI. V was clipped by 3 bases and J by 5 bases; unmatched bases: 8. The length of the CDR3 is 15 residues. The sample was peripheral blood. The clonotype was recovered from an elderly man with active or convalescent COVID-19. This chain joins TRBV18 and TRBJ1-1; 8 nucleotides line up with TRBD1. The CDR3 sequence: CASSPTGTGGTEAFF. The CDR3 DNA sequence: TGTGCCAGCTCACCTACTGGCACAGGGGGTACTGAAGCTTTCTTT.